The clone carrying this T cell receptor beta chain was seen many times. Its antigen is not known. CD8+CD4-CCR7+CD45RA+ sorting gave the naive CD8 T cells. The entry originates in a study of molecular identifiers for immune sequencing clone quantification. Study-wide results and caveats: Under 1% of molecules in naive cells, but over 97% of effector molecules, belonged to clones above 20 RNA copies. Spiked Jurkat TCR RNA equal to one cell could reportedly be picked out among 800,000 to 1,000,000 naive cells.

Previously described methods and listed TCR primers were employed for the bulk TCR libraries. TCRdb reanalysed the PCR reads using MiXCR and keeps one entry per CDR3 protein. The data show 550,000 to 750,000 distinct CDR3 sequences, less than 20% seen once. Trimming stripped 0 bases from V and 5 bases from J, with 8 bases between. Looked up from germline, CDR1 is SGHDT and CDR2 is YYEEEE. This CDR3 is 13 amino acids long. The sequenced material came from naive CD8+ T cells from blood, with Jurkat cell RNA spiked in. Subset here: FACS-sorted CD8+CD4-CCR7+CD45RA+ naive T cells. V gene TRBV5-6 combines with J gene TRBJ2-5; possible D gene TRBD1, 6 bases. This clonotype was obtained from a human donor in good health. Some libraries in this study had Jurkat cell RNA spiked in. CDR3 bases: TGTGCCAGCAGCTTGGCAGGGGACGAGACCCAGTACTTC. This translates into CASSLAGDETQYF.